Listed here are 7 T cell receptor beta chains from one sample, sequenced in a study of blood T cell repertoires in COVID-19. Here immunoSEQ multiplex PCR was the method, and the copy in TCRdb shows in-frame clones only, minus some. The data contain under 150,000 clones, 60% to 80% of them singletons. Material: peripheral blood. These TCRs come from a man in his fifties or sixties with active or convalescent COVID-19.

The chain carries TRBV2 and TRBJ2-1; no reliable D call. Deletions cut 4 bases from V and 3 bases from J, with 7 bases between. The CDR3 extends over 13 amino acids. Germline V gene sequence: CDR1 SNHLY, CDR2 FYNNEI. The CDR3 sequence: CASSGTFYNEQFF. In DNA form, the CDR3 reads TGTGCCAGCAGTGGCACTTTCTACAATGAGCAGTTCTTC.

This clone was recorded only once. V is TRBV10-3 and J is TRBJ2-5; D perhaps matches TRBD2 (6 bases). This CDR3 has 15 amino acids. Trimming stripped 10 bases from V and 1 base from J, with 19 bases between. The germline CDR1 and CDR2 sequences are ENHRY and SYGVKD. The CDR3 spells CATEGGKGLQETQYF. The CDR3 DNA sequence: TGTGCCACCGAAGGCGGGAAGGGCCTCCAAGAGACCCAGTACTTC.

The V call is TRBV29-1, the J call TRBJ2-5; tentative D call: TRBD1 (6 bases). Trimming stripped 8 bases from V and 1 base from J, with 20 bases between. CDR1 is SQVTM and CDR2 is ANQGSEA in the germline V gene. The CDR3 is made up of 15 amino acids. For the CDR3, the DNA is TGCAGCACTTGGGGGACACCAAAGGGCCAAGAGACCCAGTACTTC. Translated, it gives CSTWGTPKGQETQYF.

This clone came up a few times. The rearrangement links TRBV5-4 to TRBJ1-2; D is undetermined. This CDR3 comprises 14 residues. Trimming left V 3 bases short and J 0 bases short, with 9 bases between. Germline V gives CDR1 SGHNT, CDR2 YYREEE (reference sequence). CDR3 region: CASSSVSSNYGYTF. Written as DNA, the CDR3 is TGTGCCAGCAGCTCCGTTAGCTCTAACTATGGCTACACCTTC.

The rearrangement joins TRBV27 to TRBJ2-3; maybe TRBD2 (5 bases). CDR1 is MNHEY, CDR2 SMNVEV, per germline (reference sequence). V lost 5 bases and J 2 bases, leaving 20 bases between the germline ends. The CDR3 is 17 amino acids. In DNA, the CDR3 is TGTGCCAGCAGTGCGCCTCCCCTTCGGGGAAACACAGATACGCAGTATTTT. Its protein product is CASSAPPLRGNTDTQYF.

The V and J genes are TRBV7-8 and TRBJ2-1; D gene ambiguous. The CDR3 is 16 amino acids. Germline CDR1 SGHVS, CDR2 FQNEAQ. V lost 5 bases, J lost 5 bases, and 19 bases lay in between. The CDR3 region has the DNA TGTGCCAGCAGCAACTTTGTCCAGCGAGCCAACAATGAGCAGTTCTTC. Translating gives CASSNFVQRANNEQFF.

The V call is TRBV11-2, the J call TRBJ2-1, with 10 bases identical to TRBD1. The germline CDR1 and CDR2 sequences are SGHAT and FQNNGV. V shed 7 bases and J 7 bases; nucleotides not matched to a gene: 10. CDR3 length: 15 amino acids. The CDR3 here is CASTLGQGSFNEQFF. CDR3 nucleotide sequence: TGTGCCAGCACCCTGGGACAGGGGTCTTTTAATGAGCAGTTCTTC.